Below, 10 T cell receptor beta chains from the same sample are listed, as sequenced in a study of T cell responses to AZD1222 COVID-19 vaccine. The repertoire was sequenced with immunoSEQ multiplex PCR; TCRdb's copy has only in-frame clones and lacks some. The table includes 100,000 to 150,000 clones, 85% to 90% detected once. The sample consisted of peripheral blood, taken on day 0 of AZD1222 vaccination. The receptors come from an adult in good health.

A word on this clone: Other nucleotide sequences in the sample specify the same CDR3. This chain joins TRBV6-5 and TRBJ1-5; 9 nucleotides agree with TRBD1. With 6 bases clipped from V and 1 base from J, the junction kept 4 bases outside the gene matches. Germline CDR1 and CDR2: MNHEY and SVGAGI. The CDR3 runs to 15 residues. Written as DNA, the CDR3 is TGTGCCAGCAGCCCAGACAGGGGGAGCAATCAGCCCCAGCATTTT. Translation gives CASSPDRGSNQPQHF.

This chain connects TRBV28 to TRBJ2-4, with TRBD2 matching over 7 bases. V gave up 5 bases and J gave up 7 bases; unmatched junction bases: 5. The CDR3 contains 13 residues. CDR1 MDHEN and CDR2 SYDVKM come from the germline V gene. In nucleotides, the CDR3 is TGTGCCAGCAGTACTAGCGTGCCGAACATTCAGTACTTC. Encoded protein: CASSTSVPNIQYF.

The chain links TRBV10-1 to TRBJ1-4, with a tentative D call TRBD1 (6 bases). V shed 2 bases and J shed 8 bases, with 12 bases lying between them. The CDR3 has 14 residues. CDR1 and CDR2 (germline): WNHNN, SYGVQD (reference sequence). CDR3 loop: CASSEGGAGEKLFF. The CDR3 DNA reads as TGCGCCAGCAGTGAGGGGGGGGCTGGGGAAAAACTGTTTTTT.

The gene calls are TRBV6-6 and TRBJ1-6; 7 bases align to TRBD1. From germline, CDR1 is MNHNY and CDR2 SVGAGI (reference sequence). J was trimmed by 10 bases and V by 5 bases; bases with no gene match: 11. There are 15 residues in the CDR3. CDR3 bases: TGTGCCAGCAGTAACTATCAGGGGGTAAAGTCACCCCTCCACTTT. Translating it yields CASSNYQGVKSPLHF.

This chain links TRBV10-2 with TRBJ1-5; 8 nucleotides align to TRBD1. This CDR3 has 15 residues. The germline V gene encodes CDR1 WSHSY and CDR2 SAAADI. V trimming: 3 bases; J trimming: 0 bases; junction bases outside the gene matches: 1. This CDR3 is CASSDGQGSNQPQHF. The CDR3 DNA reads as TGCGCCAGCAGTGATGGACAGGGTAGCAATCAGCCCCAGCATTTT.

The chain joins TRBV9 to TRBJ1-2; D is possibly TRBD1 (6 bases). CDR3 length equals 12 residues. Trimming pared 1 base from V and 6 bases from J, leaving 7 bases between. The germline V gene encodes CDR1 SGDLS and CDR2 YYNGEE. The CDR3 sequence: CASSVQGNGYTF. CDR3 nucleotides: TGTGCCAGCAGCGTACAGGGGAATGGCTACACCTTC.

This chain connects TRBV14 to TRBJ1-5; D uncertain. Deletions cut 2 bases from V and 0 bases from J, with 2 bases between. The CDR3 has 13 residues. CDR1 and CDR2 from the germline V gene are SGHDN and FVKESK. The CDR3 region has the DNA TGTGCCAGCAGCCAACGTAGCAATCAGCCCCAGCATTTT. Protein product: CASSQRSNQPQHF.

This chain connects TRBV30 to TRBJ2-7; 10 bases match TRBD1. The CDR3 sequence is 17 residues long. J gave up 1 base and V 0 bases, and 9 bases lay outside the gene matches. The germline CDR1 and CDR2 sequences are GTSNPN and SVGIG (reference sequence). The CDR3 reads CAWSVLGTGVSSYEQYF. DNA for the CDR3: TGTGCCTGGAGTGTACTGGGGACAGGGGTTTCTTCCTACGAGCAGTACTTC.

This sequence joins TRBV5-4 and TRBJ2-1; the D is unclear. Per germline, CDR1 SGHNT and CDR2 YYREEE (reference sequence). This CDR3 contains 13 residues. V lost 0 bases, J lost 7 bases, and 8 bases lay in between. CDR3 coding DNA: TGTGCCAGCAGCTTGGATGTAGTGAATGAGCAGTTCTTC. As protein: CASSLDVVNEQFF. The variable domain in full, with the rest retrieved from reference TRBV5-4 and TRBJ2-1, is ETGVTQSPTHLIKTRGQQVTLRCSSQSGHNTVSWYQQALGQGPQFIFQYYREEENGRGNFPPRFSGLQFPNYSSELNVNALELDDSALYLCASSLDVVNEQFFGPGTRLTVL.

The chain couples TRBV11-2 to TRBJ1-4; the D is unclear. CDR3 size: 14 residues. Germline assignment: CDR1 SGHAT and CDR2 FQNNGV. V lost 5 bases to trimming and J lost 0 bases, with 7 bases between them. Here the CDR3 reads CASSPRTTNEKLFF. The CDR3 DNA reads TGTGCCAGCAGCCCCCGAACAACTAATGAAAAACTGTTTTTT. Drawing the rest from reference TRBV11-2 and TRBJ1-4, the complete variable domain is EAGVAQSPRYKIIEKRQSVAFWCNPISGHATLYWYQQILGQGPKLLIQFQNNGVVDDSQLPKDRFSAERLKGVDSTLKIQPAKLEDSAVYLCASSPRTTNEKLFFGSGTQLSVL.